This T cell receptor beta chain was sequenced in a study of T cell repertoires in aging, cancer and after chemotherapy. For the study at large: Healthy donor repertoires were recorded over several months to years and showed clear clonal overlap.

Trimming stripped 0 bases from V and 4 bases from J, with 14 bases between. Germline lookup yields CDR1 SGDLS and CDR2 YYNGEE. This CDR3 has 16 residues. This clonotype was seen a handful of times. Multiplex touch-down PCR with TRB-A/B primers amplified rearranged V-D-J TRB sequences. TCRdb processed the multiplex PCR reads anew with MiXCR; each CDR3 protein has one entry. The table has 8,700 or so distinct CDR3 sequences, around 22% seen once. Amplification of TCR beta used genomic DNA extracted from peripheral blood. The TCR sequence derives from a human donor in good health. The rearrangement joins TRBV9 to TRBJ1-3, with D possibly matching TRBD1 (6 bases). Material for sequencing was blood. The CDR3 region has the DNA TGTGCCAGCAGCGTAGAAGGGGGGTCGTTCGGAAACACCATATATTTT. Amino acids: CASSVEGGSFGNTIYF.